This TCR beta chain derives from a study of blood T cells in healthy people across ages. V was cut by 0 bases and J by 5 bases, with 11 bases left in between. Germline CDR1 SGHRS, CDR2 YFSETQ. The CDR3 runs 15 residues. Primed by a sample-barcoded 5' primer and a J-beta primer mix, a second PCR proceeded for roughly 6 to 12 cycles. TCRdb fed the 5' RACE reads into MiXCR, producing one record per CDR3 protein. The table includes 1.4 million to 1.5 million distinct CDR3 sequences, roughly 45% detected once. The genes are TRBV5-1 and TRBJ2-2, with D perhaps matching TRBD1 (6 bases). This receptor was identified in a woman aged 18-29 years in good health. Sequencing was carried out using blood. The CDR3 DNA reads TGCGCCAGCAGCTTGGGACAGGAGAGAACCGGGGAGCTGTTTTTT. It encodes CASSLGQERTGELFF. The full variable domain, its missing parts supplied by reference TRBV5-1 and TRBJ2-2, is KAGVTQTPRYLIKTRGQQVTLSCSPISGHRSVSWYQQTPGQGLQFLFEYFSETQRNKGNFPGRFSGRQFSNSRSEMNVSTLELGDSALYLCASSLGQERTGELFFGEGSRLTVL.